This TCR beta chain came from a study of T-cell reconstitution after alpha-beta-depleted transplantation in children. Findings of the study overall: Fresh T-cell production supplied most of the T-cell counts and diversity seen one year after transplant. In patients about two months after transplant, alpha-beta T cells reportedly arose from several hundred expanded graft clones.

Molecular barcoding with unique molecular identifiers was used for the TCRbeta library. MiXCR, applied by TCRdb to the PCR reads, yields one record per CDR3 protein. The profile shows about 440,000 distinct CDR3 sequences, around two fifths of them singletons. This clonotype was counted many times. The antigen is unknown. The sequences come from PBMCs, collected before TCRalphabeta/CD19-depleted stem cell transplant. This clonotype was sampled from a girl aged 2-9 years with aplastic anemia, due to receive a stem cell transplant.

CDR3 sequence reads: CASRPGTGAAIEQYF. As DNA, the CDR3 is TGTGCCAGCAGGCCAGGGACAGGGGCGGCGATCGAGCAGTACTTC. The chain uses TRBV6-1 and TRBJ2-7; 10 positions agree with TRBD1. CDR3 length: 15 residues. CDR1 MNHNS and CDR2 SASEGT come from the germline V gene. J was trimmed by 6 bases and V by 6 bases; bases with no gene match: 11.